The present T cell receptor beta chain was sequenced within a study of blood T cell repertoires in COVID-19. Overall study: The cDNA or gDNA used as material had been derived from T cells, B-cell-depleted T cells, or PBMCs.

In the study's own analysis: From reference gene primer amplification, estimates of nucleated cell counts were derived. Measured with immunoSEQ multiplex PCR; TCRdb has only the in-frame clones, and not every one. That table gives V, J and clone size, and the DNA gave D and trimming. Seen here are tens of thousands of clones, roughly 84% observed once, and the top ten hold 20% to 25%. The specimen was peripheral blood. The sequence derives from a woman aged 80 or older in a cohort sampled during active or convalescent COVID-19.

CDR3 nucleotides: TGTGCCTGGGGGGGCGCATACTATGGCTACACCTTC. This sequence encodes CAWGGAYYGYTF. The chain carries TRBV30 and TRBJ1-2; tentative D call: TRBD1 (6 bases). Germline values: CDR1 GTSNPN, CDR2 SVGIG (reference sequence). The length of the CDR3 is 12 residues. Trimming shortened V by 5 bases and J by 3 bases, and 10 bases separated the two germline ends.